The entry below gives a single T cell receptor beta chain sequence along with its context. Sequencing was performed with immunoSEQ multiplex PCR; in TCRdb, only in-frame clones are kept and a portion is missing. The sample contains more than 550,000 clones, about 90% of which appear only once. V was clipped by 4 bases and J by 0 bases, with 13 bases between them. The germline gives CDR1 SNHLY, CDR2 FYNNEI. This CDR3 spans 16 amino acids. This entry belongs to a study of shared clonotypes between healthy human individuals. The chain combines TRBV2 with TRBJ1-5, with TRBD1 as a possible D gene (5 bases). This TCR came from a man younger than 35 in good health. Some clones in this sample may be carry-over from other donors' samples. Source material: memory CD8+ T cells from PBMCs. Regarding subset: CD45RO+ cells pooled with CCR7-negative TemRA cells. For the CDR3, the DNA is TGTGCCAGCAGTGCAGCGGGACGGATTAGCAATCAGCCCCAGCATTTT. It codes for CASSAAGRISNQPQHF.